One T cell receptor beta chain is described in this entry. Its antigen is as yet unknown. This CDR3 has 15 residues. V was cut by 2 bases and J by 4 bases, with 12 bases left in between. Germline values: CDR1 SGHAT, CDR2 FQNNGV. Both TRBC1 and TRBC2 were covered by a beta constant-region primer of two equimolar oligonucleotides. Nested alpha and beta constant-region primers with the SP2 primer drove four PCR rounds on ligated cDNA. MiXCR, applied by TCRdb to the UMI-ligation and nested PCR reads, yields one record per CDR3 protein. Of under 150,000 distinct CDR3 sequences listed, 15% to 20% are singletons. This entry comes from a study of naive and memory T cell subsets. Overall study results and limits: Especially in CD8 cells, naive repertoires contained a few larger clonotypes, possibly CD45RA-re-expressing memory cells.

The clonotype comes from a human donor in good health. Material: naive CD8+ T cells from blood. The gene calls are TRBV11-2 and TRBJ2-1, with no clear D. For the CDR3, the DNA is TGTGCCAGCAGCTTAAACGGTAACAGTTACAATGAGCAGTTCTTC. Protein: CASSLNGNSYNEQFF.